This T cell receptor beta chain was retrieved from a study of beta chain features in type 1 diabetes. Study conclusions and caveats: Shortening of TCRB CDR3s, moderate but significant, appeared in all four CD4+ subsets of Type 1 diabetes patients. Patients' naive, central memory and Treg TCRB repertoires seemed closer to one another than those of healthy donors.

CD4+ naive, central memory, regulatory and stem cell-like memory subsets were isolated by sorting on CD45RO/CCR7/CD25/CD127/CD95/CD27. The CDR3 loop spans 15 amino acids. The V end lost 4 bases, the J end lost 7 bases, and 17 bases lay between the germline ends. Germline V gene data show CDR1 as LGHNA and CDR2 as YSLEER. As concerns this clone: Its antigen remains unidentified.

The whole isolated RNA underwent reverse transcription, so sequencing captured expressed TCRB transcripts. Profiled with immunoSEQ multiplex PCR; TCRdb holds only in-frame clones, not every one. The profile covers hundreds of thousands of clones, with around 65% appearing a single time and 0.053% taken by the ten largest. Sequencing was carried out using naive CD4+ T cells from blood. This TCR was sampled from a young man in good health. The V gene is TRBV4-3, the J gene TRBJ2-1; D possibly corresponds to TRBD1 (6 bases). CDR3 sequence reads: CASSPPGTLRNEQFF. CDR3 sequence (DNA): TGCGCCAGCAGCCCTCCCGGGACACTGAGAAATGAGCAGTTCTTC.